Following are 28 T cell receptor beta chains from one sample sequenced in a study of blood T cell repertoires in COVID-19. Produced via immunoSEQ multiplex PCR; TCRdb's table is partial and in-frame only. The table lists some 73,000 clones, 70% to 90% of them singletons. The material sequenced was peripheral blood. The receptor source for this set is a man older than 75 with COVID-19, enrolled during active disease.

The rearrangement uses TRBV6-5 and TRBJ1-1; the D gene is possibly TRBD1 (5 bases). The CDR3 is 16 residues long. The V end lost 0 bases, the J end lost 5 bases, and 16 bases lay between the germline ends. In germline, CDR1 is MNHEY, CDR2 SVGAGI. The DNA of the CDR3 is TGTGCCAGCAGTTACTCGCGATTGGCGGGGGGGACTGAAGCTTTCTTT. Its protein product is CASSYSRLAGGTEAFF.

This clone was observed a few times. The CDR3 loop is CASSPAARRTEAFF. Written as DNA, the CDR3 is TGTGCCAGCTCACCAGCGGCGAGGAGAACTGAAGCTTTCTTT. The rearrangement links TRBV18 to TRBJ1-1; D unresolved. Germline V gene lookup returns CDR1 KGHSH and CDR2 LQKENI. Trimming took 2 bases from V and 5 from J, leaving 12 bases between them. The CDR3 has 14 amino acids.

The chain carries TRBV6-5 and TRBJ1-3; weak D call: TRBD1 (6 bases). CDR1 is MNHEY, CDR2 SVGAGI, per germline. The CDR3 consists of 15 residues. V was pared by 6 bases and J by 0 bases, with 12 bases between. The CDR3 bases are TGTGCCAGCAGCTCCGGACAGACCTCTGGAAACACCATATATTTT. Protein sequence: CASSSGQTSGNTIYF.

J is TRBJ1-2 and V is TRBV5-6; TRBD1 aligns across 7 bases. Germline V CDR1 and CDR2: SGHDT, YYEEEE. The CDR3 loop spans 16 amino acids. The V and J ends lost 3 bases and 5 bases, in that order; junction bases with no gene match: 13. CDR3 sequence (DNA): TGTGCCAGCAGCTATCGACAGGGAATTAAGTATTATGGCTACACCTTC. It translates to CASSYRQGIKYYGYTF. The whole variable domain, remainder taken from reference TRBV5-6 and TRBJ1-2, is DAGVTQSPTHLIKTRGQQVTLRCSPKSGHDTVSWYQQALGQGPQFIFQYYEEEERQRGNFPDRFSGHQFPNYSSELNVNALLLGDSALYLCASSYRQGIKYYGYTFGSGTRLTVV.

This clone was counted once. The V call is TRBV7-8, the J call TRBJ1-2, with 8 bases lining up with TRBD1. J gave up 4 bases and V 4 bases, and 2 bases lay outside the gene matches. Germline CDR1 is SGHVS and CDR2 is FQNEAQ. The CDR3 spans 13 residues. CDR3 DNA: TGTGCCAGCAGCTCCGGACAGGGCTATGGCTACACCTTC. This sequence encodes CASSSGQGYGYTF.

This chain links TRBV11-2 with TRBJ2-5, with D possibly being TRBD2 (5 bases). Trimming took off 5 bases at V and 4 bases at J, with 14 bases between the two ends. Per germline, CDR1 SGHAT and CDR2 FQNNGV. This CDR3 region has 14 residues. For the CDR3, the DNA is TGTGCCAGCAGCCTCAACGGGAATACAGAGACCCAGTACTTC. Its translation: CASSLNGNTETQYF.

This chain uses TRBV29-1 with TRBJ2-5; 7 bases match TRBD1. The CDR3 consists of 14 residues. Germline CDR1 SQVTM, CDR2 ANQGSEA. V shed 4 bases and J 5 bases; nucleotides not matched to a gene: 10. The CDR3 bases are TGCAGCGTTGCGAGGGGGCAGAAAGCGGAGACCCAGTACTTC. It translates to CSVARGQKAETQYF.

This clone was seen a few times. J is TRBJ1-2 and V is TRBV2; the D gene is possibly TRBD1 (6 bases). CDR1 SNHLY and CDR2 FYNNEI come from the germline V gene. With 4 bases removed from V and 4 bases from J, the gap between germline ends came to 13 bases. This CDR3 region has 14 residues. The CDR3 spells CASSGDRLVYGYTF. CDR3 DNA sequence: TGTGCCAGCAGTGGAGACAGGCTAGTCTATGGCTACACCTTC.

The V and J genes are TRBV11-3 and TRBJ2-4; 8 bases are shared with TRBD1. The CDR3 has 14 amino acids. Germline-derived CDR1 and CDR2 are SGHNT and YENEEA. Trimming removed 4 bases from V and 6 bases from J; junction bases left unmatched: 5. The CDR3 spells CASSSDRVINIQYF. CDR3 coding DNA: TGTGCCAGCAGCTCGGACAGGGTGATAAACATTCAGTACTTC.

CDR3 in amino acids: CASSPPSGQGTEAFF. CDR3 sequence (DNA): TGTGCCAGCTCACCACCTTCAGGACAGGGGACTGAAGCTTTCTTT. The chain carries TRBV18 and TRBJ1-1, with 9 bases lining up with TRBD1. Germline CDR1 is KGHSH and CDR2 is LQKENI. After removal of 0 bases from V and 5 bases from J, the junction contained 4 bases not matched to a gene. The CDR3 loop spans 15 amino acids.

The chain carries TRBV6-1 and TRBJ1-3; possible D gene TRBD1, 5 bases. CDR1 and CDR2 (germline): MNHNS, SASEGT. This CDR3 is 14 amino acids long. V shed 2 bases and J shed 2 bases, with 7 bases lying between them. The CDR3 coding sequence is TGTGCCAGCAGTGAAAAAGGGGCTGGAAACACCATATATTTT. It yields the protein CASSEKGAGNTIYF.

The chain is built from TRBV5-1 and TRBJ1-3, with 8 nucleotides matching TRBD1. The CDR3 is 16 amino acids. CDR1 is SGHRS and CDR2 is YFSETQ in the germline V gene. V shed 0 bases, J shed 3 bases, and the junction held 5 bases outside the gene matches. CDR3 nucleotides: TGCGCCAGCAGCTTGGAGGCAGGGGGCAGTGGAAACACCATATATTTT. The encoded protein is CASSLEAGGSGNTIYF.

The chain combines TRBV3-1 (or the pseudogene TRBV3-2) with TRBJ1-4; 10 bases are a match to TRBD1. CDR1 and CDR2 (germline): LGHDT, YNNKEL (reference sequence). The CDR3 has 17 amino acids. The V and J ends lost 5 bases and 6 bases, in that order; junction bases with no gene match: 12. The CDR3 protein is CASSYSTGGVIHEKLFF. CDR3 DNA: TGTGCCAGCAGCTACTCGACAGGGGGCGTTATTCATGAAAAACTGTTTTTT.

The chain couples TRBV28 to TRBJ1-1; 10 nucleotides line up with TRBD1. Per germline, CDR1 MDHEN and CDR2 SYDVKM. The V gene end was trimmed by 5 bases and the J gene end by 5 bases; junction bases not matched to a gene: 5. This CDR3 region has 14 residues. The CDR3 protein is CASSGTGAGTEAFF. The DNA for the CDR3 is TGTGCCAGCAGTGGGACAGGGGCCGGGACTGAAGCTTTCTTT.

The CDR3 coding sequence is TGTGCCATCAGTGAAGATTCCGCGGGGGCGCAGTATTTT. This sequence encodes CAISEDSAGAQYF. The chain combines TRBV10-3 with TRBJ2-3; the match to TRBD2 covers 7 bases. CDR1 ENHRY and CDR2 SYGVKD come from the germline V gene. The CDR3 contains 13 residues. J gave up 10 bases and V 3 bases, and 7 bases lay outside the gene matches.

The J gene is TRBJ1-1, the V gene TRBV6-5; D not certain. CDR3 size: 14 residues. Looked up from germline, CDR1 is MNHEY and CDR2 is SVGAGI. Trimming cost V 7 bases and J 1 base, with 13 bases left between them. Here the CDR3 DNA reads TGTGCCAGCACAGGCCCGAATAGGAACACTGAAGCTTTCTTT. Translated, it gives CASTGPNRNTEAFF.

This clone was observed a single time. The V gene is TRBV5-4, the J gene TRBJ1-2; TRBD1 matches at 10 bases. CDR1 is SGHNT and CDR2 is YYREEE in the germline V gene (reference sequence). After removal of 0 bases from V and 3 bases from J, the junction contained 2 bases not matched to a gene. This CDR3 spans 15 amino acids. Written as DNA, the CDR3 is TGTGCCAGCAGCTTGGCCGGGACAGGGGACTATGGCTACACCTTC. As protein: CASSLAGTGDYGYTF.

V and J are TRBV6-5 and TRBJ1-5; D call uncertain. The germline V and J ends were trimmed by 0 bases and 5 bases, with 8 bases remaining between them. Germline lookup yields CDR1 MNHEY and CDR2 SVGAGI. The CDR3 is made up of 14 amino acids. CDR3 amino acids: CASSYSRVDQPQHF. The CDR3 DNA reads TGTGCCAGCAGTTACTCGAGGGTGGATCAGCCCCAGCATTTT.

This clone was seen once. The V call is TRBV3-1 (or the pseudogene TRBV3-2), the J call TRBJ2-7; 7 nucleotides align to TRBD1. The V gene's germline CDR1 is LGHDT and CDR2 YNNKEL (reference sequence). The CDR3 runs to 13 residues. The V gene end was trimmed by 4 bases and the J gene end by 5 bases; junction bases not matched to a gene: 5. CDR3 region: CASSLTGENEQYF. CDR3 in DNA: TGTGCCAGCAGCCTAACAGGGGAGAACGAGCAGTACTTC.

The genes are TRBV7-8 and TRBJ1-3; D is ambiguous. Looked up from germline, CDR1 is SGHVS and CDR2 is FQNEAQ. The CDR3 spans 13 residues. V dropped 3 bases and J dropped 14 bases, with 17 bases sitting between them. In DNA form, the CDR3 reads TGTGCCAGCAGCTTCGGGTCAGTTGAGGTTCTATATTTT. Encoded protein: CASSFGSVEVLYF. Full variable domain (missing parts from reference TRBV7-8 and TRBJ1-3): GAGVSQSPRYKVAKRGQDVALRCDPISGHVSLFWYQQALGQGPEFLTYFQNEAQLDKSGLPSDRFFAERPEGSVSTLKIQRTQQEDSAVYLCASSFGSVEVLYFGEGSWLTVV.

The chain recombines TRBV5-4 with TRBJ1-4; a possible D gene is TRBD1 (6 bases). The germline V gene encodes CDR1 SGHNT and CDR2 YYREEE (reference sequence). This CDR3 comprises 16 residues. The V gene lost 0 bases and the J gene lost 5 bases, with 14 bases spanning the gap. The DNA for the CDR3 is TGTGCCAGCAGCTTGGGTGGGACGGGACAAAATGAAAAACTGTTTTTT. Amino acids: CASSLGGTGQNEKLFF.

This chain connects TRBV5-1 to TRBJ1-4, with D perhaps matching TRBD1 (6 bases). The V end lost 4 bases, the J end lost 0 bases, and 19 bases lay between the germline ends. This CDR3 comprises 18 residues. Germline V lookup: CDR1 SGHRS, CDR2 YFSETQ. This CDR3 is CASSVGGQGFATNEKLFF. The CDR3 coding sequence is TGCGCCAGCAGCGTCGGGGGGCAGGGGTTTGCAACTAATGAAAAACTGTTTTTT. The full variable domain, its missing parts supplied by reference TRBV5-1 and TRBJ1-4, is KAGVTQTPRYLIKTRGQQVTLSCSPISGHRSVSWYQQTPGQGLQFLFEYFSETQRNKGNFPGRFSGRQFSNSRSEMNVSTLELGDSALYLCASSVGGQGFATNEKLFFGSGTQLSVL.

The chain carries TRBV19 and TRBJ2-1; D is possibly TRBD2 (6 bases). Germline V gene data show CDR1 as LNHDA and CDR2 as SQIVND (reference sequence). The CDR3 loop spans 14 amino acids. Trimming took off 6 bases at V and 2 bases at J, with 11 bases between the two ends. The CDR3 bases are TGTGCCAGTAGGCCGGGACTGACCTACAATGAGCAGTTCTTC. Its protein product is CASRPGLTYNEQFF.

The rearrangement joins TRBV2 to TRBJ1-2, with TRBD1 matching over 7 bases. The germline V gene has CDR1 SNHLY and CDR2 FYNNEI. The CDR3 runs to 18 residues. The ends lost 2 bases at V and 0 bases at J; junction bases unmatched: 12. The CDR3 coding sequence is TGTGCCAGCAGTGAACGTTTAGGGACAGTCCCTACTAACTATGGCTACACCTTC. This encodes CASSERLGTVPTNYGYTF.

The CDR3 nucleotides read TGTGCCAGCAGCCCCGGGACTAGCGTCTCCTACAATGAGCAGTTCTTC. Protein sequence: CASSPGTSVSYNEQFF. This chain uses TRBV9 with TRBJ2-1, with TRBD2 matching 10 bases. Germline V gene sequence: CDR1 SGDLS, CDR2 YYNGEE. Trimming cost V 4 bases and J 0 bases; bases outside gene matches: 4. The CDR3 runs 16 residues.

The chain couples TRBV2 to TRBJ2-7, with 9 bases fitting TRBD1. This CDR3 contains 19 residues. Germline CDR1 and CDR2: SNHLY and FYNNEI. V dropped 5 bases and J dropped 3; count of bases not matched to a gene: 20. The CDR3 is CASSSPGQGWAESLYEQYF. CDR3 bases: TGTGCCAGCAGTTCACCGGGACAGGGTTGGGCTGAGAGTCTCTACGAGCAGTACTTC.

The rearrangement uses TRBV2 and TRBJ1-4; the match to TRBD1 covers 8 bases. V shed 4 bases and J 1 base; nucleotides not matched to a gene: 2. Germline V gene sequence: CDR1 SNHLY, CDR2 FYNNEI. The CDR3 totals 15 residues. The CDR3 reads CASSVDRGTNEKLFF. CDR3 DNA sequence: TGTGCCAGCAGTGTAGACAGGGGAACTAATGAAAAACTGTTTTTT.

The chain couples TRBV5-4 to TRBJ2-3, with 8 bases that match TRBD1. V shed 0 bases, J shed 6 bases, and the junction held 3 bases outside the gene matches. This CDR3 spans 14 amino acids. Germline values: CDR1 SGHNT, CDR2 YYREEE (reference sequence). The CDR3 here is CASSLETGADTQYF. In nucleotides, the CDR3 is TGTGCCAGCAGCTTGGAGACAGGGGCCGATACGCAGTATTTT.